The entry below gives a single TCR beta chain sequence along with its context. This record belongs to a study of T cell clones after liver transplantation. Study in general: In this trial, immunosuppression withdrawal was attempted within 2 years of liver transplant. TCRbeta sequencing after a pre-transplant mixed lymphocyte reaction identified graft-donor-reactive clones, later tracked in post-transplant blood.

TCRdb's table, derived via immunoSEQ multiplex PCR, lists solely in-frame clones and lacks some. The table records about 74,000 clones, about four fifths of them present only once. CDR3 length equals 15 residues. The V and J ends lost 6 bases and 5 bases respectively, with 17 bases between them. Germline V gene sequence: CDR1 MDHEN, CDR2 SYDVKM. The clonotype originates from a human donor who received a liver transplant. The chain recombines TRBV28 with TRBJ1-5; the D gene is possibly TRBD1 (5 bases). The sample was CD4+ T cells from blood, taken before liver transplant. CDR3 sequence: CASRPGGGMDQPQHF. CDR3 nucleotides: TGTGCCAGCAGGCCCGGTGGGGGGATGGATCAGCCCCAGCATTTT.